A single sample is the source of the 25 T cell receptor beta chains below, sequenced in a study of cytomegalovirus exposure and HLA in healthy donors. PCR used 60 Vbeta primers and 13 Jbeta primers. The data were produced by immunoSEQ multiplex PCR, yet TCRdb's version contains in-frame clones alone and is incomplete. The table shows 120,000 or so clones, with 80% occurring only once. The sample comprised PBMCs. The receptors were sampled from a man aged 25-40 years in good health and CMV-seropositive.

J is TRBJ2-2 and V is TRBV9; D is ambiguous. Trimming pared 3 bases from V and 1 base from J, leaving 4 bases between. Germline V gene data show CDR1 as SGDLS and CDR2 as YYNGEE. The CDR3 is 13 amino acids. The CDR3 DNA follows: TGTGCCAGCAGCGCTTGGAACACCGGGGAGCTGTTTTTT. It translates to CASSAWNTGELFF.

V gene TRBV5-5 combines with J gene TRBJ1-2, with 7 bases aligning to TRBD1. Germline V gives CDR1 SGHKS, CDR2 YYEKEE (reference sequence). This CDR3 is built from 14 residues. V was pared by 1 base and J by 4 bases, with 4 bases of the junction left unmatched. The CDR3 here is CASSLQGETYGYTF. In nucleotides, the CDR3 is TGTGCCAGCAGCTTGCAGGGGGAGACCTATGGCTACACCTTC.

This sequence joins TRBV6-1 and TRBJ1-5; 7 nucleotides agree with TRBD1. Germline V gene lookup returns CDR1 MNHNS and CDR2 SASEGT. The junction had 7 bases not matched to a gene; V was cut back by 6 bases and J by 2 bases. The CDR3 runs to 15 residues. The CDR3 reads CASSMTGFGNQPQHF. In DNA, the CDR3 is TGTGCCAGCAGCATGACAGGGTTTGGCAATCAGCCCCAGCATTTT.

This clone was observed a single time. The V gene is TRBV27, the J gene TRBJ2-3; 12 bases map to TRBD2. CDR1 and CDR2 (germline): MNHEY, SMNVEV (reference sequence). This CDR3 is built from 19 residues. Unmatched junction bases numbered 13, after V lost 5 bases and J lost 1 base. The CDR3 sequence is CASSRLIGGLAGRTDTQYF. CDR3 nucleotide sequence: TGTGCCAGCAGTCGGTTGATTGGGGGACTAGCGGGCCGCACAGATACGCAGTATTTT.

This chain joins TRBV27 and TRBJ2-1; perhaps TRBD2 as D (7 bases). Trimming took 1 base from V and 2 from J, leaving 12 bases between them. CDR3 size: 16 residues. From germline, CDR1 is MNHEY and CDR2 SMNVEV (reference sequence). Here the CDR3 DNA reads TGTGCCAGCAGTTTATTTGCGGGGGACACCTACAATGAGCAGTTCTTC. Translating it yields CASSLFAGDTYNEQFF.

The chain combines TRBV5-1 with TRBJ1-1; TRBD1 matches at 9 bases. V shed 4 bases, J shed 4 bases, and the junction held 5 bases outside the gene matches. This CDR3 spans 14 amino acids. The germline V gene has CDR1 SGHRS and CDR2 YFSETQ. CDR3 DNA: TGCGCCAGCAGCATGCAGACAGGGGGCACTGAAGCTTTCTTT. Encoded protein: CASSMQTGGTEAFF.

The rearrangement uses TRBV5-1 and TRBJ1-2, with 9 bases matching TRBD1. The CDR3 runs to 15 residues. The V and J ends lost 0 bases and 4 bases, in that order; junction bases with no gene match: 4. Germline CDR1 reads SGHRS; CDR2 reads YFSETQ. Here the CDR3 reads CASSLGQGGLYGYTF. The CDR3 region has the DNA TGCGCCAGCAGCTTGGGACAGGGGGGTCTCTATGGCTACACCTTC.

This chain uses TRBV5-1 with TRBJ2-7; D is perhaps TRBD1 (6 bases). This CDR3 has 16 residues. Germline V CDR1 and CDR2: SGHRS, YFSETQ. V was trimmed by 2 bases and J by 1 base, leaving 16 bases between them. The CDR3 sequence: CASSLIPGQESYEQYF. In DNA form, the CDR3 reads TGCGCCAGCAGCTTAATACCGGGACAAGAGTCCTACGAGCAGTACTTC.

The chain links TRBV6-5 to TRBJ1-3, with D unclear. Germline loops: CDR1 MNHEY, CDR2 SVGAGI. Deletions cut 10 bases from V and 4 bases from J, with 20 bases between. This CDR3 comprises 15 residues. The CDR3 DNA is TGTGCCACCCGAGGGCAGGATCGTGTGGGAAACACCATATATTTT. Its translation: CATRGQDRVGNTIYF.

This clone is a singleton in its sample. V and J are TRBV21-1 and TRBJ2-2; the D call of TRBD2 is as the table states it, not checked on the DNA. TRBV21-1 counts as a pseudogene. CDR3 length equals 16 residues. Here the CDR3 reads CASSDRSGSTTGELFF. CDR3 DNA sequence: TGTGCCAGCAGCGACCGATCCGGGTCCACCACCGGGGAGCTGTTTTTT.

This chain links TRBV5-5 with TRBJ1-1; 8 bases are a match to TRBD1. This CDR3 comprises 16 residues. Trimming at V came to 3 bases and at J to 1 base, leaving 8 bases not matched to a gene. CDR1 and CDR2 from the germline V gene are SGHKS and YYEKEE (reference sequence). The CDR3 sequence is CASSSGTGFRNTEAFF. CDR3 bases: TGTGCCAGCAGCTCCGGGACAGGTTTTCGGAACACTGAAGCTTTCTTT.

The chain links TRBV29-1 to TRBJ1-1; 8 nucleotides align to TRBD1. V dropped 4 bases and J dropped 5; count of bases not matched to a gene: 9. Germline values: CDR1 SQVTM, CDR2 ANQGSEA. The CDR3 loop spans 14 amino acids. Written as DNA, the CDR3 is TGCAGCGTTGCTGATGCAGGGGGCGCGACTGAAGCTTTCTTT. Its translation is CSVADAGGATEAFF.

The chain employs TRBV5-6 and TRBJ2-3; 7 bases line up with TRBD1. CDR3 length equals 13 residues. CDR1 is SGHDT, CDR2 YYEEEE, per germline. After removal of 1 base from V and 7 bases from J, the junction contained 3 bases not matched to a gene. DNA of the CDR3: TGTGCCAGCAGCTTGTCCAGGGGGAATACGCAGTATTTT. Its protein product is CASSLSRGNTQYF.

The rearrangement joins TRBV15 to TRBJ2-1; 10 bases map to TRBD1. After removal of 1 base from V and 7 bases from J, the junction contained 4 bases not matched to a gene. Germline CDR1 is LNHNV and CDR2 is YYDKDF (reference sequence). The CDR3 extends over 15 amino acids. The CDR3 reads CATSRGQGALNEQFF. CDR3 bases: TGTGCCACCAGCAGAGGACAGGGGGCACTTAATGAGCAGTTCTTC.

In its sample, this clone was seen once. The CDR3 spells CASSYKGADGYTF. The DNA of the CDR3 is TGTGCCAGCAGTTACAAGGGGGCGGATGGCTACACCTTC. V gene TRBV6-5 combines with J gene TRBJ1-2, with 7 bases that match TRBD1. The ends lost 2 bases at V and 6 bases at J; junction bases unmatched: 3. The CDR3 has 13 residues. Germline loops: CDR1 MNHEY, CDR2 SVGAGI.

The rearrangement joins TRBV5-6 to TRBJ1-6, with TRBD1 matching over 7 bases. Germline V CDR1 and CDR2: SGHDT, YYEEEE. The trim removed 0 bases at V and 9 bases at J, leaving 6 bases unmatched. This CDR3 region has 15 residues. Here the CDR3 reads CASSLGPGGGSPLHF. In DNA, the CDR3 is TGTGCCAGCAGCTTGGGCCCAGGGGGAGGTTCACCCCTCCACTTT.

The rearrangement links TRBV5-1 to TRBJ1-2, with no clear D. This CDR3 comprises 16 residues. CDR1 is SGHRS and CDR2 is YFSETQ in the germline V gene. Trimming cost V 2 bases and J 3 bases, with 17 bases left between them. The CDR3 reads CASSLEGKPGDYGYTF. CDR3 DNA sequence: TGCGCCAGCAGCTTAGAGGGCAAGCCCGGCGACTATGGCTACACCTTC.

The chain combines TRBV9 with TRBJ1-4; D perhaps matches TRBD1 (5 bases). CDR1 SGDLS and CDR2 YYNGEE come from the germline V gene. CDR3 length: 15 amino acids. The V and J ends lost 0 bases and 3 bases respectively, with 9 bases between them. The CDR3 spells CASSVAGLPNEKLFF. In nucleotides, the CDR3 is TGTGCCAGCAGCGTAGCGGGACTCCCTAATGAAAAACTGTTTTTT.

CDR3 residues: CASSLAGGDTIYF. Written as DNA, the CDR3 is TGCGCCAGCAGCTTGGCGGGGGGTGACACCATATATTTT. V usage is TRBV5-1 and J usage is TRBJ1-3; weak D call: TRBD1 (5 bases). The CDR3 totals 13 residues. V lost 0 bases and J 8 bases, leaving 9 bases between the germline ends. The V gene's germline CDR1 is SGHRS and CDR2 YFSETQ.

V usage is TRBV29-1 and J usage is TRBJ1-2; 7 positions agree with TRBD1. The CDR3 runs to 14 residues. Trimming cost V 7 bases and J 6 bases; bases outside gene matches: 14. CDR1 and CDR2 (germline): SQVTM, ANQGSEA. Here the CDR3 reads CSGKTDRLTNGYTF. The DNA for the CDR3 is TGCAGCGGCAAGACGGACAGGCTGACTAATGGCTACACCTTC. Drawing the rest from reference TRBV29-1 and TRBJ1-2, the complete variable domain is SAVISQKPSRDICQRGTSLTIQCQVDSQVTMMFWYRQQPGQSLTLIATANQGSEATYESGFVIDKFPISRPNLTFSTLTVSNMSPEDSSIYLCSGKTDRLTNGYTFGSGTRLTVV.

CDR3 bases: TGTGCCAGCAGCCCCCGCCCCAGAAATAGCAATCAGCCCCAGCATTTT. Amino acid sequence: CASSPRPRNSNQPQHF. The chain links TRBV7-8 to TRBJ1-5, with D uncertain. Between the trimmed V and J ends, which lost 5 bases and 0 bases, there was a span of 14 bases. The CDR3 totals 16 residues. The V gene's germline CDR1 is SGHVS and CDR2 FQNEAQ.

This chain joins TRBV11-1 and TRBJ1-6, with D possibly matching TRBD1 (5 bases). From germline, CDR1 is SGHAT and CDR2 FQDESV (reference sequence). The CDR3 covers 14 residues. V was pared by 2 bases and J by 10 bases, with 12 bases between. In DNA, the CDR3 is TGTGCCAGCAGCTTAATTGTAGGGGAATCACCCCTCCACTTT. Amino acids: CASSLIVGESPLHF.

The chain has TRBV7-9 and TRBJ2-1; 9 nucleotides match TRBD2. Germline-derived CDR1 and CDR2 are SEHNR and FQNEAQ (reference sequence). V trimming: 4 bases; J trimming: 7 bases; junction bases outside the gene matches: 11. This CDR3 has 16 residues. In DNA form, the CDR3 reads TGTGCCAGCAGCTCCCGATTAGCGGGGGTTAATAATGAGCAGTTCTTC. Residues: CASSSRLAGVNNEQFF.

CDR3 DNA: TGCGCCACGGCTGAGATGGGGAGCTCCTACAATGAGCAGTTCTTC. Translation gives CATAEMGSSYNEQFF. V gene TRBV10-2 combines with J gene TRBJ2-1; D might be TRBD2 (5 bases). The germline V gene has CDR1 WSHSY and CDR2 SAAADI. The germline V and J ends were trimmed by 10 bases and 0 bases, with 16 bases remaining between them. This CDR3 region has 15 residues.

J is TRBJ2-3 and V is TRBV5-1; 16 positions match TRBD2. CDR3 length: 19 amino acids. Germline V gene sequence: CDR1 SGHRS, CDR2 YFSETQ. With V trimmed by 3 bases and J by 3 bases, 10 bases remained unmatched. CDR3 nucleotides: TGCGCCAGCAGCTCCCCCGGGACTAGCGGGGGGGCCAGGACAGATACGCAGTATTTT. Its translation is CASSSPGTSGGARTDTQYF.